The T cell receptor (beta chain) under discussion was sequenced for a study of beta chain features in type 1 diabetes. On this clone: Its antigen is not known.

The study reverse transcribed the entire isolated RNA, so it sequenced expressed TCRB transcripts. The data were produced by immunoSEQ multiplex PCR, yet TCRdb's version contains in-frame clones alone and is incomplete. This table holds hundreds of thousands of clones, over 11% found once. Regarding the study as a whole: Among type 1 diabetes patients, VDJ junctions had fewer insertions and more deletions. Shortening that was moderate but significant affected the TCRB CDR3s of Type 1 diabetes patients in all four CD4+ subsets. Patients and controls would be equally affected if PCR favored shorter templates.

V was cut by 0 bases and J by 6 bases, with 9 bases left in between. The germline CDR1 and CDR2 sequences are GTSNPN and SVGIG (reference sequence). There are 14 residues in the CDR3. The sequence was collected from a man in his late teens or twenties with type 1 diabetes. Sequences were obtained from naive CD4+ T cells from blood. The V and J genes are TRBV30 and TRBJ1-6; D not resolved. CDR3 in DNA: TGTGCCTGGAGTGTACTTACCCTTAATTCACCCCTCCACTTT. This codes for CAWSVLTLNSPLHF.